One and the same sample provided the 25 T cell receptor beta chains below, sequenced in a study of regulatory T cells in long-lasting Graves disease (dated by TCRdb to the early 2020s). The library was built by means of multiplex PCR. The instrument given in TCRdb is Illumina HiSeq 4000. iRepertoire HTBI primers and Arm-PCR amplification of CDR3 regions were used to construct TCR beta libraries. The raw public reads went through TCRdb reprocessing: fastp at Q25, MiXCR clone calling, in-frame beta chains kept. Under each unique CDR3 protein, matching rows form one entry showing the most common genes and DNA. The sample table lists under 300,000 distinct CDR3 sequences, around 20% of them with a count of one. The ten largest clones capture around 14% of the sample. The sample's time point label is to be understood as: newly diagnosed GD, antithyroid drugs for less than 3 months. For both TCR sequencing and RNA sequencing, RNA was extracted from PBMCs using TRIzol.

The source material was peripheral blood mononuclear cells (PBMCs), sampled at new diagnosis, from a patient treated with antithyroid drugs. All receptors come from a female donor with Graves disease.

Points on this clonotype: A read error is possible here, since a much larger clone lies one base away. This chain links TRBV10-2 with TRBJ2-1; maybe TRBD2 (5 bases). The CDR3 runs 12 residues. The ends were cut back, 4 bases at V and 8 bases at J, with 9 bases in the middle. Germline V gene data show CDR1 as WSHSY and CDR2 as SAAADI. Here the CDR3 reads CASSVKRYEQFF. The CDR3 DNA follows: TGCGCCAGCAGTGTGAAGCGGTATGAGCAGTTCTTC.

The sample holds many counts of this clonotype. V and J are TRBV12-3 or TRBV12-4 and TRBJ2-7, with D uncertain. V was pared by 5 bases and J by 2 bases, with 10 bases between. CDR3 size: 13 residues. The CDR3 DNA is TGTGCCAGCAGTGATGACGGAACCTACGAGCAGTACTTC. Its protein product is CASSDDGTYEQYF.

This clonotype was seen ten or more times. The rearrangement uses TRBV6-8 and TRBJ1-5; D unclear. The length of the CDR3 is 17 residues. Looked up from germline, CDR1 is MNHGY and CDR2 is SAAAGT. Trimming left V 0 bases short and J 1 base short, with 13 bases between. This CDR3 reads CASSYSDGVVSNQPQHF. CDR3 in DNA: TGTGCCAGCAGTTACTCGGATGGGGTAGTGAGCAATCAGCCCCAGCATTTT.

CDR3 residues: CASSQEAGTQETQYF. CDR3 DNA: TGTGCCAGCAGCCAAGAGGCGGGGACGCAAGAGACCCAGTACTTC. The chain is built from TRBV4-2 and TRBJ2-5; D perhaps matches TRBD2 (6 bases). There are 15 residues in the CDR3. Germline V gene lookup returns CDR1 LGHNA and CDR2 YNFKEQ. Trimming shortened V by 0 bases and J by 2 bases, and 10 bases separated the two germline ends.

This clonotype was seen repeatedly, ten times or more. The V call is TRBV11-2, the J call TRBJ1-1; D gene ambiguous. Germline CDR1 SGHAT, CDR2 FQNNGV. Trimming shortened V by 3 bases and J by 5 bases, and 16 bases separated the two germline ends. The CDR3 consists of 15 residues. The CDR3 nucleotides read TGTGCCAGCAGCTTTTCGGGAGCCTCTGGGACTGAAGCTTTCTTT. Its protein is CASSFSGASGTEAFF.

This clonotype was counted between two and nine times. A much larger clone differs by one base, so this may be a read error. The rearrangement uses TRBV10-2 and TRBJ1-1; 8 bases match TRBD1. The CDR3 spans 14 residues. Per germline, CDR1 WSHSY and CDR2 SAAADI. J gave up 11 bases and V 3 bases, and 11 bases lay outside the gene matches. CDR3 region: CASSEGQGWVKAFF. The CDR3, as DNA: TGCGCCAGCAGTGAAGGACAGGGATGGGTGAAGGCTTTCTTT.

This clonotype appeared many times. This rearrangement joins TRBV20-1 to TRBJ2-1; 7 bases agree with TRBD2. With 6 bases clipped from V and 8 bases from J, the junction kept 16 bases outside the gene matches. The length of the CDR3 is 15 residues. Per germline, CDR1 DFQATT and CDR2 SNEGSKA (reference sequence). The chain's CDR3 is CSAHDRAGGGDEQFF. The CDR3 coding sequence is TGCAGTGCCCACGATAGGGCAGGTGGGGGGGATGAGCAGTTCTTC.

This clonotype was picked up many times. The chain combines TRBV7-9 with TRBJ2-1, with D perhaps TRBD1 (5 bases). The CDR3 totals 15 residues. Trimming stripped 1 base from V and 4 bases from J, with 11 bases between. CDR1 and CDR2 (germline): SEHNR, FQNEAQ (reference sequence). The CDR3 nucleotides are TGTGCCAGCAGCTTAGGTGATCGGACATACAATGAGCAGTTCTTC. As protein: CASSLGDRTYNEQFF.

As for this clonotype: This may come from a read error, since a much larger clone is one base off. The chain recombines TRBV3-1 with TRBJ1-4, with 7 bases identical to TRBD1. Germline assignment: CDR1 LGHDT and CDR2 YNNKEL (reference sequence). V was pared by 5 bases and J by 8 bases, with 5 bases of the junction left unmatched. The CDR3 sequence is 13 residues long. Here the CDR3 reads CASSEGAQEKLFF. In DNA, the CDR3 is TGTGCCAGCAGCGAGGGGGCACAAGAAAAACTGTTTTTT.

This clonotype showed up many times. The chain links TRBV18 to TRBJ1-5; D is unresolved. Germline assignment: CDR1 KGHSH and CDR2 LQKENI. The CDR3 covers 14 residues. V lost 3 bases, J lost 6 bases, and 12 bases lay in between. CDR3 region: CASSPDLRTQPQHF. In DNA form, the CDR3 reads TGTGCCAGCTCACCTGATTTGAGGACTCAGCCCCAGCATTTT. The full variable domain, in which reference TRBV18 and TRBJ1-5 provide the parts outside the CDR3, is NAGVMQNPRHLVRRRGQEARLRCSPMKGHSHVYWYRQLPEEGLKFMVYLQKENIIDESGMPKERFSAEFPKEGPSILRIQQVVRGDSAAYFCASSPDLRTQPQHFGDGTRLSIL.

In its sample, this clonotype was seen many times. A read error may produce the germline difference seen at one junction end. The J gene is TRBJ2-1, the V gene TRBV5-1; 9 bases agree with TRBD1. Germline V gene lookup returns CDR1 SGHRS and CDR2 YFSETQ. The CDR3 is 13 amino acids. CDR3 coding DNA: TGTGCCAGCAGCTTAGGACAGGGGAATGAGCAGTTCTTC. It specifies CASSLGQGNEQFF.

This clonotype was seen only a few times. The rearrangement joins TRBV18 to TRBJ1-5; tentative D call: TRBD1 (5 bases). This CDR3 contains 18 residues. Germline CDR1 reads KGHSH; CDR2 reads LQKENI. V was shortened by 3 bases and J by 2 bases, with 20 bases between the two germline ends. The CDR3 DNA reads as TGTGCCAGCTCACCCCGGGGGAGCACGGGCATTGGCAATCAGCCCCAGCATTTT. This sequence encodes CASSPRGSTGIGNQPQHF.

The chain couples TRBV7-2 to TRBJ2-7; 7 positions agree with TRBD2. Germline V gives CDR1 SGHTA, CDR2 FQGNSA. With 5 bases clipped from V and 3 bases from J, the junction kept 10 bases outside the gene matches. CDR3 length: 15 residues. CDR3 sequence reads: CASSPGGGVYYEQYF. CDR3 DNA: TGTGCCAGCAGCCCTGGGGGGGGGGTCTACTACGAGCAGTACTTC.

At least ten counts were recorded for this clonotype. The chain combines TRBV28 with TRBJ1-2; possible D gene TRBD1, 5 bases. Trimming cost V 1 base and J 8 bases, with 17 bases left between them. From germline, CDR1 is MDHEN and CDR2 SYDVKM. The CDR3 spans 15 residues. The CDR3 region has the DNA TGTGCCAGCAGTTTATTCTCCCAGGGCGTTGGGGGCTACACCTTC. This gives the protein CASSLFSQGVGGYTF.

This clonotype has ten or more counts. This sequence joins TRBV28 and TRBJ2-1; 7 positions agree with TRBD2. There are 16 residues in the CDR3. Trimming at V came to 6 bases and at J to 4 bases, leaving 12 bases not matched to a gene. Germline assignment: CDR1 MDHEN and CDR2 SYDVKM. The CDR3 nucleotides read TGTGCCAGCAGCTCCCTTGGGGGAGGGAATTACAATGAGCAGTTCTTC. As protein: CASSSLGGGNYNEQFF.

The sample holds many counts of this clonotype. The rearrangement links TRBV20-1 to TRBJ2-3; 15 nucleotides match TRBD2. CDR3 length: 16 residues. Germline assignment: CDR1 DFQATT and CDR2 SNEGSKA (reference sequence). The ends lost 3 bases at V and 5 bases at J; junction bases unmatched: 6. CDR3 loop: CSASGLAGGQGDTQYF. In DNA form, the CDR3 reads TGCAGTGCTAGTGGACTAGCGGGAGGGCAAGGAGATACGCAGTATTTT.

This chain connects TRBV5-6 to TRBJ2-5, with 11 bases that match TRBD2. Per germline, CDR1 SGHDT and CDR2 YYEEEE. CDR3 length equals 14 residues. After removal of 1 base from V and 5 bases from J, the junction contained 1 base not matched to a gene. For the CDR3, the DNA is TGTGCCAGCAGCTTGACTAGCGGGAGTGAGACCCAGTACTTC. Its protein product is CASSLTSGSETQYF.

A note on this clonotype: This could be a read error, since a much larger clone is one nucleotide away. CDR3 DNA sequence: TGTGCCAGCAGTTACAGGACAGACACTGGAGCTTTCTTT. Translation gives CASSYRTDTGAFF. The chain uses TRBV6-2 or TRBV6-3 and TRBJ1-1, with D maybe TRBD1 (6 bases). There are 13 residues in the CDR3. Per the germline V gene, CDR1 is MNHEY and CDR2 is SVGEGT.

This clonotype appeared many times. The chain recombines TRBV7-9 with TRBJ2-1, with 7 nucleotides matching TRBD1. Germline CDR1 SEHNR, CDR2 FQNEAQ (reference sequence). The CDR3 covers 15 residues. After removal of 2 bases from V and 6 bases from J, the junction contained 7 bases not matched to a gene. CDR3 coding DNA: TGTGCCAGCAGCTTAATAGGGACAGCGGCCAATGAGCAGTTCTTC. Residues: CASSLIGTAANEQFF.

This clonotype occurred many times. DNA for the CDR3: TGTGCCATCAAGGGGGGCTCTACTGAAGCTTTCTTT. It translates to CAIKGGSTEAFF. V is TRBV10-3 and J is TRBJ1-1, with a weak D call TRBD1 (6 bases). V was trimmed by 7 bases and J by 5 bases, leaving 11 bases between them. Per germline, CDR1 ENHRY and CDR2 SYGVKD. The CDR3 spans 12 residues.

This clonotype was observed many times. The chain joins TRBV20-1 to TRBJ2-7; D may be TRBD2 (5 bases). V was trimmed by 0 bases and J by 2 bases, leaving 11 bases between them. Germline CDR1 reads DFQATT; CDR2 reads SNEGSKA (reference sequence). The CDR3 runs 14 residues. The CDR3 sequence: CSARDPDGTYEQYF. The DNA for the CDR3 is TGCAGTGCTAGAGATCCAGACGGGACCTACGAGCAGTACTTC.

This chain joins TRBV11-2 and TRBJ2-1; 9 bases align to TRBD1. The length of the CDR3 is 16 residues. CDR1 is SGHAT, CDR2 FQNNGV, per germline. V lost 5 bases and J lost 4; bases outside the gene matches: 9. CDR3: CASSTRGQGGYNEQFF. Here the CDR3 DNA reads TGTGCCAGCAGCACGAGGGGACAGGGAGGATACAATGAGCAGTTCTTC.

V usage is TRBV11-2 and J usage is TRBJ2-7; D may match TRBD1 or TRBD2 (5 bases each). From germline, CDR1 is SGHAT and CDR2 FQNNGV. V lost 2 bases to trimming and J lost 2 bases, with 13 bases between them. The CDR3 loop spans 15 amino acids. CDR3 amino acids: CASSLTGTLTYEQYF. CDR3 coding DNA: TGTGCCAGCAGCTTAACTGGGACCCTGACCTACGAGCAGTACTTC.

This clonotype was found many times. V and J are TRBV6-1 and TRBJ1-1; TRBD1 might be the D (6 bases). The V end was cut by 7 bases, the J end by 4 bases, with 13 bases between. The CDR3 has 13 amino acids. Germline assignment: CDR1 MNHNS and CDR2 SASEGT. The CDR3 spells CASNSQGFTEAFF. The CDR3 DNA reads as TGTGCCAGCAATTCTCAGGGGTTCACTGAAGCTTTCTTT.

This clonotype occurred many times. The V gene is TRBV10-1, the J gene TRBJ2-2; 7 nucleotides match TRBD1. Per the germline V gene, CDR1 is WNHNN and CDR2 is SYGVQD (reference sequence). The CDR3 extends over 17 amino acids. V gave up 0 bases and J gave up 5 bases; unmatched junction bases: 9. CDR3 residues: CASSESNRGPSTGELFF. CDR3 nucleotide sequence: TGCGCCAGCAGTGAGTCAAACAGGGGCCCTAGTACCGGGGAGCTGTTTTTT.